This TCR beta chain emerged from a study of shared clonotypes between healthy human individuals (dated by TCRdb to the early 2020s). The study in broad terms: Two women and three men aged 18 to 49 years were included in the cohort. For each donor, CD4 naive and CD4 memory were each given three plates, CD8 naive was given two plates, and CD8 memory was given one plate. To estimate repertoire size and how much clonotypes are shared between individuals, the study performed deep sequencing of blood TCR repertoires from a handful of healthy adults. Different laboratories and diverse techniques were used to prepare libraries and sequence TCR repertoires, to increase sequencing depth and limit assay-specific biases. Each donor's leukapheresis produced roughly between roughly 0.9 and 8.9 billion PBMCs. Study-wide findings and limitations: Compared with non-shared clonotypes, the clonotypes found in all four sorted-subset donors had higher generation probabilities. Incomplete sequencing was indicated by rarefaction of sorted-subset datasets, despite the large sequencing depth. Pairwise subsampling indicated that sequencing depth was expected to affect the degree of clonotype sharing among donors. Only blood was sampled, and tissue TCR repertoires likely differ from those in blood. Across a handful of donors, around 5.4% of naive CD4, more than 3% of naive CD8, approximately 2.5% of memory CD4, and under 0.45% of memory CD8 clonotypes were shared. Naive subsets generally had larger estimated clonotype richness than memory subsets did. The small number of donors limited the genetic and exposure-history diversity represented.

A word on this clone: The clone's antigen remains unknown. Base qualities are missing; no much larger clone stands one base away.

TCR CDR3 regions were amplified from genomic DNA by multiplex PCR using the deep immunoSEQ assay. Extracted genomic DNA from each cell subset was distributed evenly across all wells of several immunoSEQ 96-well plates, and each plate was treated as a replicate. For sorted subsets, roughly 190 ng of genomic DNA, equivalent to 30,000 or so T cell genomes, went into each replicate PCR. Purified libraries were measured with a Qubit 3.0 fluorometer, size-checked on a Bioanalyzer 2100, and measured again with the KAPA Library Quantification kit. Every immunoSEQ 96-well plate was sequenced on a dedicated single-read 150-cycle Illumina NextSeq 550 flow cell. The authors processed their data as follows. Because the immunoSEQ output held only junctional sequences and lacked quality scores, the filtering could not match the filtering applied to full-length reads. To assign V/J genes and CDR3, sequences were annotated against IMGT germline references using PyIR, a Python wrapper for IgBLAST v1.9. Any read was removed if the V/J assignment was weak (E-value above 1e-6), the CDR3 was missing, or the read contained stop codons, out-of-frame junctions, or ambiguous translated residues. V3J clonotypes were defined by identical inferred V gene, J gene, and CDR3 amino acid sequence. Percentage overlap between repertoires was computed as shared unique clonotypes divided by the size of the smaller repertoire. Repertoire richness was assessed with RTK rarefaction, the Chao1 estimator, and Recon v2.1 estimates of unobserved clonotypes. OLGA was used to compute generation probabilities for all TCRbeta clonotypes that the gDNA method yielded from a handful of donors. TCRdb re-hosts the immuneACCESS table, in-frame sequences only. Its copies lack some clones; in the studies checked, an unresolved V gene accounts for under half of them, and the cause for the rest is not known. The V and J calls and clone size are taken from that table; D and trimming were inferred from the DNA. For this sample there are millions of clones; 90% to 95% appear just once. The ten largest clones add up to 0.1% to 0.15% of the sample.

Donors were healthy HIV-negative adults with no recently reported acute infections or vaccinations. All donors were Caucasian adults living in Nashville, Tennessee, USA. CD4+ T cells were enriched by magnetic negative selection; naive cells were then positively selected on CD45RA, and the negative fraction formed the memory subset. Blood was obtained by leukapheresis, after which PBMCs were separated by Ficoll-Histopaque density gradient centrifugation and cryopreserved in liquid nitrogen vapor phase. Analytical flow cytometry was used to check the purity and quantity of every magnetically sorted T cell population. Each sorted fraction had its genomic DNA isolated and then quantified by UV absorbance on a Nanodrop 2000c. The receptor comes from a man younger than 30 in good health. The sample consisted of naive CD4+ T cells sorted from blood. This sample's cell subset or site label indicates: CD45RA+ positively selected.

The CDR3 region reads CASSFQGIAANEKLFF. The sequenced DNA: TGTGCCAGCAGCTTCCAGGGGATCGCCGCTAATGAAAAACTGTTTTTT. The chain is encoded by TRBV7-8 joined to TRBJ1-4; the D gene is perhaps TRBD1, from 6 matching bases. The CDR3 has 16 amino acids, counting the end cysteine and phenylalanine. The only DNA kept is the CDR3, 48 bases in frame from the first base. CDR1 SGHVS and CDR2 FQNEAQ were looked up in the germline V gene. The junction carries 14 bases between V and J, which are trimmed by 3 bases and 3 bases respectively.